This T cell receptor beta chain was sequenced in a study of blood T cell repertoires in COVID-19. Study as a whole: Sample material is recorded as cDNA or gDNA derived from T cells, B-cell-depleted T cells, or PBMCs.

Original data processing: The authors estimated nucleated cell counts from reference gene primer amplification. Generated by immunoSEQ multiplex PCR, the TCRdb table keeps only in-frame clones and is missing some. V, J and clone size are taken as reported in that table, and D and trimming were inferred from the DNA itself. Among fewer than 300,000 clones listed, over 70% were seen once. This CDR3 spans 14 amino acids. V trimming: 6 bases; J trimming: 6 bases; junction bases outside the gene matches: 8. Germline V CDR1 and CDR2: KGHSH, LQKENI. Sequenced input: peripheral blood. The receptor was derived from a woman aged 80 or over with acute or convalescent COVID-19. The rearrangement links TRBV18 to TRBJ1-1; 9 nucleotides match TRBD1. The CDR3 reads CASSVADRGAEAFF. DNA of the CDR3: TGTGCCAGCTCCGTAGCGGACAGGGGAGCTGAAGCTTTCTTT.